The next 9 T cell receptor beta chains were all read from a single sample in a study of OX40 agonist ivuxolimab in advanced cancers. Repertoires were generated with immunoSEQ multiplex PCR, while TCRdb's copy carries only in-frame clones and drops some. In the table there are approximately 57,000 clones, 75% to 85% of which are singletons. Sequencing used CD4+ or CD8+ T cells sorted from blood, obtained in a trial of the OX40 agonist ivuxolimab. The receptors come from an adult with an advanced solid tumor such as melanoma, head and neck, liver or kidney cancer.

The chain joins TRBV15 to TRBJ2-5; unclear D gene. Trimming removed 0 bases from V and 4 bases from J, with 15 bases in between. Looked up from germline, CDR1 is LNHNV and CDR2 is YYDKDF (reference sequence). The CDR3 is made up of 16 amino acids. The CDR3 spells CATSRDLMSGRETQYF. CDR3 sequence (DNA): TGTGCCACCAGCAGAGATCTGATGTCCGGGCGAGAGACCCAGTACTTC.

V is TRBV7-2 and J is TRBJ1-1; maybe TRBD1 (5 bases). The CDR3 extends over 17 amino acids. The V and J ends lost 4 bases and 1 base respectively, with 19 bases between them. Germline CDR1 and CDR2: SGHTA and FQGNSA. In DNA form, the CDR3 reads TGTGCCAGCAGCTGGGGCCCACAAGGGCGGGGGAACACTGAAGCTTTCTTT. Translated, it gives CASSWGPQGRGNTEAFF.

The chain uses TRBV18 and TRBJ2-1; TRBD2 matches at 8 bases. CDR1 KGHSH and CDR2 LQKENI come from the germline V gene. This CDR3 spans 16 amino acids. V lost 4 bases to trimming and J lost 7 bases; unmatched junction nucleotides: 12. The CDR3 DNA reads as TGTGCCAGCTCACTTTTAGCGGGACAAGGGAAAAATGAGCAGTTCTTC. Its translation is CASSLLAGQGKNEQFF.

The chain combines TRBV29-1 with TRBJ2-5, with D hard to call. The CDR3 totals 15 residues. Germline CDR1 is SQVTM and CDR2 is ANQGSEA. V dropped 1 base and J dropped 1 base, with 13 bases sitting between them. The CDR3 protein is CSVEGDGASQETQYF. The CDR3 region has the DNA TGCAGCGTTGAAGGCGACGGAGCTAGCCAAGAGACCCAGTACTTC. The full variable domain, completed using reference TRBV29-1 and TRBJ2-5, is SAVISQKPSRDICQRGTSLTIQCQVDSQVTMMFWYRQQPGQSLTLIATANQGSEATYESGFVIDKFPISRPNLTFSTLTVSNMSPEDSSIYLCSVEGDGASQETQYFGPGTRLLVL.

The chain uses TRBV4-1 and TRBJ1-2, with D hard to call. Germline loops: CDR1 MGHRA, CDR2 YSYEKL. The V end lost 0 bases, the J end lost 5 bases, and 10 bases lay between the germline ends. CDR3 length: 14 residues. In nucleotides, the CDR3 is TGCGCCAGCAGCCAAGATATCAACTTATATGGCTACACCTTC. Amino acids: CASSQDINLYGYTF.

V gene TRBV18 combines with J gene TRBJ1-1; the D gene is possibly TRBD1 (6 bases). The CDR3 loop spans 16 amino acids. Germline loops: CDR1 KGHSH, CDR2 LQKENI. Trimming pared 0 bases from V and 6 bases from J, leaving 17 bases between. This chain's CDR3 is CASSPPVHRVTAEAFF. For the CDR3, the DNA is TGTGCCAGCTCACCACCGGTTCACAGGGTAACCGCTGAAGCTTTCTTT.

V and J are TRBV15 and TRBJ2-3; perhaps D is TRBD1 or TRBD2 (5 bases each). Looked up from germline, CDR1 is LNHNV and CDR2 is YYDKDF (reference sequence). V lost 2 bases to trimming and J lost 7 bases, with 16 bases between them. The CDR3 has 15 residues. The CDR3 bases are TGTGCCACCAGCAGACATGGGGGTAACGAGAATACGCAGTATTTT. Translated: CATSRHGGNENTQYF.

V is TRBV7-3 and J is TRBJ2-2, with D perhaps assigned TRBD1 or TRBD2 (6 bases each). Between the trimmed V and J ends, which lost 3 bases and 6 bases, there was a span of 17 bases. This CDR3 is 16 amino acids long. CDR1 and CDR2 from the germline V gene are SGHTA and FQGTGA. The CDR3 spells CASSLQMGASAGELFF. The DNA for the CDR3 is TGTGCCAGCAGCTTGCAAATGGGGGCTAGCGCCGGGGAGCTGTTTTTT.

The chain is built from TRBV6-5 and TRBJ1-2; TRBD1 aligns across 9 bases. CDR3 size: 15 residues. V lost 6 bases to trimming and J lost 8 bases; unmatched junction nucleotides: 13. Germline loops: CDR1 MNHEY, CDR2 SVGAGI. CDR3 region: CASRDAPGTGWGYTF. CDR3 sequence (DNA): TGTGCCAGCAGGGATGCTCCAGGGACAGGGTGGGGCTACACCTTC.